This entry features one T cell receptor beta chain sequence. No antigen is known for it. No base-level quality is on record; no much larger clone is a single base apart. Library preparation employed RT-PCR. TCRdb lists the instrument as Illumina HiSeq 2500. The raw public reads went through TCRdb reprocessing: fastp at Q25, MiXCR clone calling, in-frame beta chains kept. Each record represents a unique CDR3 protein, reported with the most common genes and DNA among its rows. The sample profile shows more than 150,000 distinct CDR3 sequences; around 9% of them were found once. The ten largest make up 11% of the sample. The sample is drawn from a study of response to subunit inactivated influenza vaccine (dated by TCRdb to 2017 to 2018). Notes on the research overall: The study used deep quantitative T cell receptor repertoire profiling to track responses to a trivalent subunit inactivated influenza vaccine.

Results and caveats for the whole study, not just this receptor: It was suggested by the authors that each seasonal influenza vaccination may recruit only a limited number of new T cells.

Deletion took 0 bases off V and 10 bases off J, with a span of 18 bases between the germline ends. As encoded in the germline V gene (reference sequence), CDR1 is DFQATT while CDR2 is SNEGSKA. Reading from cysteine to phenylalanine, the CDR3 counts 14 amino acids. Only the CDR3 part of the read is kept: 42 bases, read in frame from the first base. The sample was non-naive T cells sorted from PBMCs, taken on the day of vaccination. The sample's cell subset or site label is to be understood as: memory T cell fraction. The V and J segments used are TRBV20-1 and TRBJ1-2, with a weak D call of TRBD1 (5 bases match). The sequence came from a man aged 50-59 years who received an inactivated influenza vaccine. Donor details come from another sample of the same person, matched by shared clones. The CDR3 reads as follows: CSAREQALLIAYTF. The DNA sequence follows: TGCAGTGCTAGAGAACAGGCCCTTTTAATCGCCTACACCTTC.